Below, 13 T cell receptor beta chains from the same sample are listed, as sequenced in a study of T cells expressing NK-cell markers. TCRdb re-called the 5' RACE reads; every CDR3 protein appears as one record, without DNA. Recorded for this sample: some 390,000 distinct CDR3 sequences. What was sequenced was blood T cells: a sorted CD56 or NKG2C T cell subset, CD4+ or CD8+ T cells, or bulk PBMC T cells (not recorded which). Source of these receptors: a woman aged 45-59 years in good health.

The V and J genes are TRBV11-2 and TRBJ1-1; the TRBD1 assignment by TCRdb is unverifiable without DNA. Per the germline V gene, CDR1 is SGHAT and CDR2 is FQNNGV. The CDR3 consists of 13 residues. The CDR3 here is CASSLAGLHEAFF.

The chain combines TRBV11-3 with TRBJ1-1; lacking DNA, the TRBD1 call made by TCRdb goes unchecked. This CDR3 comprises 15 residues. From germline, CDR1 is SGHNT and CDR2 YENEEA. CDR3 loop: CASSPRGGLITEAFF.

This sequence joins TRBV29-1 and TRBJ1-2; TCRdb indicates TRBD1, and absent DNA this call remains unverified. The CDR3 has 14 amino acids. In germline, CDR1 is SQVTM, CDR2 ANQGSEA. The CDR3 reads CSVAQGIEGYGYTF.

The chain links TRBV29-1 to TRBJ1-5; the D call of TRBD1 rests on TCRdb alone, since no DNA is present to check it. The CDR3 length is 15 residues. Per the germline V gene, CDR1 is SQVTM and CDR2 is ANQGSEA. The CDR3 here is CSVKGGTGENQPQHF.

CDR3 amino acids: CSALLTSGPRVEQFF. The V gene is TRBV20-1, the J gene TRBJ2-1; TCRdb designates TRBD2, a call that cannot be tested without DNA. Germline CDR1 DFQATT, CDR2 SNEGSKA (reference sequence). The CDR3 totals 15 residues.

The chain carries TRBV30 and TRBJ2-7; the D call of TRBD2 rests on TCRdb alone, since no DNA is present to check it. Per the germline V gene, CDR1 is GTSNPN and CDR2 is SVGIG (reference sequence). The CDR3 is 13 residues long. The CDR3 reads CAWSQLGRYEQYF.

The V call is TRBV6-5, the J call TRBJ1-4; TCRdb returns TRBD1, unconfirmable since there is no DNA. The CDR3 is made up of 16 amino acids. CDR1 is MNHEY and CDR2 is SVGAGI in the germline V gene. CDR3: CASSFLGGQSNEKLFF.

The J gene is TRBJ2-7, the V gene TRBV7-6; there is no DNA to check the TCRdb D call of TRBD1. Germline assignment: CDR1 SGHVS and CDR2 FNYEAQ. The CDR3 is made up of 16 amino acids. The CDR3 here is CASSLEVGTGIYEQYF.

V and J are TRBV11-3 and TRBJ2-5. Germline loops: CDR1 SGHNT, CDR2 YENEEA. CDR3 length: 12 amino acids. The CDR3: CASRWIPETQYF.

The CDR3 spells CASKGQGRDEQYF. V and J are TRBV28 and TRBJ2-7; TCRdb designates TRBD1, a call that cannot be tested without DNA. This CDR3 comprises 13 residues. Germline V gene sequence: CDR1 MDHEN, CDR2 SYDVKM.

This chain links TRBV11-2 with TRBJ2-1; TCRdb's assignment of TRBD2 cannot be checked, as there is no DNA. Germline V gene lookup returns CDR1 SGHAT and CDR2 FQNNGV. The CDR3 contains 15 residues. CDR3 loop: CASRKKREGLDEQFF. The variable domain in full, with the rest retrieved from reference TRBV11-2 and TRBJ2-1, is EAGVAQSPRYKIIEKRQSVAFWCNPISGHATLYWYQQILGQGPKLLIQFQNNGVVDDSQLPKDRFSAERLKGVDSTLKIQPAKLEDSAVYLCASRKKREGLDEQFFGPGTRLTVL.

The chain carries TRBV29-1 and TRBJ2-3; TCRdb calls TRBD2, which cannot be checked without DNA. The germline gives CDR1 SQVTM, CDR2 ANQGSEA. The CDR3 sequence is 16 residues long. CDR3 protein: CSVEDQVAGRTDTQYF.

This chain links TRBV20-1 with TRBJ1-2; TCRdb returns TRBD1, unconfirmable since there is no DNA. The CDR3 extends over 12 amino acids. Germline V gene lookup returns CDR1 DFQATT and CDR2 SNEGSKA (reference sequence). Here the CDR3 reads CSAGTPINGYTF.